This TCR beta chain stems from a study of blood T cell repertoires in COVID-19. Profiling relied on immunoSEQ multiplex PCR, and the TCRdb table lists in-frame clones only, not all of them. Among around 160,000 clones listed, approximately 80% were seen once. This CDR3 region has 13 residues. After removal of 7 bases from V and 1 base from J, the junction contained 3 bases not matched to a gene. The germline V gene has CDR1 MDHEN and CDR2 SYDVKM. Sequenced: peripheral blood. The V gene is TRBV28, the J gene TRBJ1-1; TRBD1 agrees at 7 bases. The clonotype comes from a man aged 55 to 69 with active or convalescent COVID-19. The CDR3 sequence is CASTRQGNTEAFF. Here the CDR3 DNA reads TGTGCCAGCACCCGACAGGGGAACACTGAAGCTTTCTTT. The full variable domain, its missing parts supplied by reference TRBV28 and TRBJ1-1, is DVKVTQSSRYLVKRTGEKVFLECVQDMDHENMFWYRQDPGLGLRLIYFSYDVKMKEKGDIPEGYSVSREKKERFSLILESASTNQTSMYLCASTRQGNTEAFFGQGTRLTVV.